Each of the 14 T cell receptor beta chains below was sequenced from the same sample in a study of regulatory T cells in long-lasting Graves disease. Sample time point: persistent/refractory GD, antithyroid drugs over 5 years with positive TRAb. PBMCs were the source of the RNA used for TCR sequencing. Both iRepertoire HTBI primers and Arm-PCR of CDR3 regions were used to build the TCR beta libraries. TCRdb ran MiXCR on the multiplex PCR reads and lists one entry per CDR3 protein. Of roughly 500,000 distinct CDR3 sequences listed, about 22% were seen once; the top ten hold 6.5% to 9%. This specimen was peripheral blood mononuclear cells (PBMCs), taken when the disease was refractory, from a patient treated with antithyroid drugs. These receptors were collected from a female donor with Graves disease.

This clonotype has at least ten counts. This rearrangement joins TRBV6-1 to TRBJ1-5; 9 bases are a match to TRBD1. The V gene end was trimmed by 6 bases and the J gene end by 2 bases; junction bases not matched to a gene: 11. The CDR3 contains 17 residues. CDR1 and CDR2 (germline): MNHNS, SASEGT. CDR3 protein: CASSPRTGGFGNQPQHF. CDR3 nucleotide sequence: TGTGCCAGCAGCCCTCGAACAGGGGGCTTTGGCAATCAGCCCCAGCATTTT.

This clonotype was detected ten times or more. CDR3 DNA sequence: TGTGCCATTCTAACGGGGGTTTATGGCTACACCTTC. Translating gives CAILTGVYGYTF. The rearrangement links TRBV12-3 or TRBV12-4 to TRBJ1-2; possible D gene TRBD1, 5 bases. Trimming took off 10 bases at V and 5 bases at J, with 14 bases between the two ends. This CDR3 is 12 amino acids long.

V is TRBV28 and J is TRBJ1-6; 8 nucleotides line up with TRBD1. The CDR3 length is 13 residues. J was trimmed by 3 bases and V by 10 bases; bases with no gene match: 2. Germline V gene data show CDR1 as MDHEN and CDR2 as SYDVKM. CDR3 nucleotide sequence: TGTGCCACCACAGGGGGCTATAATTCACCCCTCCACTTT. This encodes CATTGGYNSPLHF.

This clonotype was counted many times. The rearrangement links TRBV6-5 to TRBJ1-1; D might be TRBD1 (5 bases). From germline, CDR1 is MNHEY and CDR2 SVGAGI. V shed 1 base and J shed 1 base, with 13 bases lying between them. This CDR3 comprises 16 residues. As DNA, the CDR3 is TGTGCCAGCAGTTACTTCGAACCCCAGGGGAACACTGAAGCTTTCTTT. Its protein product is CASSYFEPQGNTEAFF.

This clonotype came up many times. The rearrangement links TRBV7-3 to TRBJ2-5; 7 nucleotides match TRBD2. Per the germline V gene, CDR1 is SGHTA and CDR2 is FQGTGA. There are 15 residues in the CDR3. Trimming cost V 5 bases and J 4 bases; bases outside gene matches: 10. The DNA of the CDR3 is TGTGCCAGCAGCCCAAATGGGGCTAGCGGAGAGACCCAGTACTTC. Its protein is CASSPNGASGETQYF.

This clonotype was seen repeatedly, ten times or more. This chain uses TRBV11-2 with TRBJ1-1, with D maybe TRBD1 (5 bases). V lost 5 bases to trimming and J lost 3 bases, with 16 bases between them. CDR1 is SGHAT and CDR2 is FQNNGV in the germline V gene. This CDR3 is built from 15 residues. The CDR3 reads CASSLAWGMDTEAFF. DNA of the CDR3: TGTGCCAGCAGCCTTGCTTGGGGGATGGACACTGAAGCTTTCTTT. Complete variable domain (other parts from reference TRBV11-2 and TRBJ1-1): EAGVAQSPRYKIIEKRQSVAFWCNPISGHATLYWYQQILGQGPKLLIQFQNNGVVDDSQLPKDRFSAERLKGVDSTLKIQPAKLEDSAVYLCASSLAWGMDTEAFFGQGTRLTVV.

This clonotype turned up a few times. The chain uses TRBV28 and TRBJ1-1, with no clear D. Germline V gene sequence: CDR1 MDHEN, CDR2 SYDVKM. There are 13 residues in the CDR3. V lost 7 bases and J lost 8, with 17 bases in between. CDR3 sequence (DNA): TGTGCCAGCACCGAGGTGGGCCGGTTAGAAGCTTTCTTT. This gives the protein CASTEVGRLEAFF. Full variable domain (missing parts from reference TRBV28 and TRBJ1-1): DVKVTQSSRYLVKRTGEKVFLECVQDMDHENMFWYRQDPGLGLRLIYFSYDVKMKEKGDIPEGYSVSREKKERFSLILESASTNQTSMYLCASTEVGRLEAFFGQGTRLTVV.

This clonotype was counted at least ten times. The chain couples TRBV12-3 or TRBV12-4 to TRBJ2-7; 10 bases fit TRBD2. The J segment lost 7 bases and the V segment lost 2 bases, leaving 2 bases of the junction unmatched. This CDR3 spans 13 amino acids. The DNA for the CDR3 is TGTGCCAGCAGTTTATTACTAGCGGGGGAGCAGTACTTC. It codes for CASSLLLAGEQYF.

V is TRBV19 and J is TRBJ2-2; D remains ambiguous. Per germline, CDR1 LNHDA and CDR2 SQIVND (reference sequence). The CDR3 totals 14 residues. V was cut by 1 base and J by 4 bases, with 7 bases left in between. The CDR3 DNA reads as TGTGCCAGTAGTATAGCCGTTAGCACCGGGGAGCTGTTTTTT. Translation: CASSIAVSTGELFF.

This clonotype has only a few counts. The gene calls are TRBV28 and TRBJ1-3; TRBD1 matches 7 bases. Unmatched junction bases numbered 7, after V lost 1 base and J lost 1 base. Germline CDR1 is MDHEN and CDR2 is SYDVKM. The CDR3 is 17 residues long. CDR3 residues: CASSLSAGGGSGNTIYF. As DNA, the CDR3 is TGTGCCAGCAGTTTATCAGCAGGGGGAGGATCTGGAAACACCATATATTTT.

The chain is built from TRBV9 and TRBJ1-2; D gene uncertain. The CDR3 is 15 amino acids. Germline CDR1 SGDLS, CDR2 YYNGEE. Deletions cut 0 bases from V and 5 bases from J, with 14 bases between. DNA of the CDR3: TGTGCCAGCAGCGTAGGGACGTCGGCGTTTTATGGCTACACCTTC. Translation gives CASSVGTSAFYGYTF.

This clonotype was counted only a few times. The chain employs TRBV2 and TRBJ1-2; 7 nucleotides match TRBD1. CDR1 and CDR2 from the germline V gene are SNHLY and FYNNEI. The CDR3 covers 16 residues. V shed 7 bases and J 6 bases; nucleotides not matched to a gene: 17. DNA of the CDR3: TGTGCCAGCAAAAAACAGGGGACAGCCACTAATCATGGCTACACCTTC. It yields the protein CASKKQGTATNHGYTF.

The chain joins TRBV28 to TRBJ2-7, with TRBD1 identical over 11 bases. Germline V gene sequence: CDR1 MDHEN, CDR2 SYDVKM. Trimming removed 4 bases from V and 3 bases from J; junction bases left unmatched: 8. The CDR3 totals 16 residues. The CDR3 sequence: CASSSPGQGEIYEQYF. Here the CDR3 DNA reads TGTGCCAGCAGTTCACCGGGACAGGGGGAAATCTACGAGCAGTACTTC.

This clonotype was detected ten times or more. V and J are TRBV27 and TRBJ2-5, with 10 nucleotides matching TRBD1. This CDR3 is 13 amino acids long. Germline CDR1 reads MNHEY; CDR2 reads SMNVEV (reference sequence). V was clipped by 5 bases and J by 7 bases; unmatched bases: 4. The chain's CDR3 is CASSTGQGGTQYF. CDR3 bases: TGTGCCAGCAGTACCGGACAGGGGGGGACCCAGTACTTC.